The rows below give T cell receptor beta chains drawn from one sample of a study of blood T cell repertoires in COVID-19. Generated by immunoSEQ multiplex PCR, the TCRdb table keeps only in-frame clones and is missing some. In the table there are approximately 300,000 clones, around 84% of which are singletons. The sequenced material came from PBMCs or T cells enriched from blood (not recorded which). These receptors were obtained from a man aged 30-40 years who had recovered from COVID-19. Both conserved end residues are part of each CDR3. A D gene is named only where the DNA matches it firmly. Part of the rows lack a size; the others show once, few, many or a class for expanded clones.

clone_size	cdr3_length	v_call	j_call	d_call	cdr3_aa	cdr3_nt
.	17	TRBV3-1/TRBV3-2	TRBJ1-3	.	CASSQGRGSMDGNTIYF	TGTGCCAGCAGCCAAGGTAGAGGGTCCATGGACGGAAACACCATATATTTT
.	18	TRBV28	TRBJ2-5	TRBD2	CASSLLLAGAVDQETQYF	TGTGCCAGCAGTTTATTACTAGCGGGGGCGGTAGACCAAGAGACCCAGTACTTC
.	15	TRBV24-1	TRBJ1-2	TRBD1	CATSDGQGSEGGYTF	TGTGCCACCAGTGATGGACAGGGTAGCGAGGGTGGCTACACCTTC
.	15	TRBV5-1	TRBJ1-5	.	CASSPQGADNQPQHF	TGCGCCAGCAGCCCACAGGGCGCGGACAATCAGCCCCAGCATTTT
.	13	TRBV19	TRBJ2-7	TRBD2	CASRGGLPYEQYF	TGTGCCAGTAGGGGGGGGTTACCCTACGAGCAGTACTTC
.	15	TRBV4-1	TRBJ2-2	.	CASSLAGTGGRELFF	TGCGCCAGCAGCCTCGCCGGGACTGGTGGCAGGGAGCTGTTTTTT
.	14	TRBV24-1	TRBJ1-5	.	CATGHSDLSQPQHF	TGTGCCACCGGACATTCTGATCTTAGCCAGCCCCAGCATTTT
once	16	TRBV4-1	TRBJ2-3	TRBD1	CASRFKTGGSTDTQYF	TGCGCCAGCAGATTCAAGACAGGGGGTAGCACAGATACGCAGTATTTT
.	14	TRBV11-3	TRBJ1-1	TRBD1	CASSLVGQATEAFF	TGTGCCAGCAGCTTAGTCGGACAGGCCACTGAAGCTTTCTTT
.	12	TRBV6-5	TRBJ2-2	.	CASRDEGGELFF	TGTGCCAGCAGGGACGAGGGCGGGGAGCTGTTTTTT
.	14	TRBV5-1	TRBJ2-3	.	CASSPVAGTDTQYF	TGCGCCAGCAGCCCAGTGGCAGGCACAGATACGCAGTATTTT
.	15	TRBV6-2/TRBV6-3	TRBJ2-3	.	CASSYMGGGRDTQYF	TGTGCCAGCAGTTACATGGGCGGGGGCCGAGATACGCAGTATTTT
.	14	TRBV27	TRBJ2-2	TRBD1	CASSLETGSGELFF	TGTGCCAGCAGTCTAGAGACAGGGAGCGGGGAGCTGTTTTTT
.	18	TRBV21-1	TRBJ2-7	.	CASKRTSGRARFVYEQYF	TGTGCCAGCAAAAGGACTAGCGGGAGGGCCCGGTTCGTCTACGAGCAGTACTTC
.	12	TRBV29-1	TRBJ2-7	.	CSGKDSSYEQYF	TGCAGCGGGAAGGACTCCTCCTACGAGCAGTACTTC
.	15	TRBV19	TRBJ1-4	.	CASSSGRQLNEKLFF	TGTGCCAGTAGTTCCGGGAGGCAGCTTAATGAAAAACTGTTTTTT
.	15	TRBV5-1	TRBJ1-2	TRBD1	CASSLTGGANYGYTF	TGCGCCAGCAGCCTCACAGGGGGAGCTAACTATGGCTACACCTTC
.	15	TRBV30	TRBJ1-6	.	CASDGSSSYNSPLHF	TGTGCCTCCGACGGCTCTAGCTCCTATAATTCACCCCTCCACTTT
once	16	TRBV6-5	TRBJ2-7	.	CASSYSWRGRSYEQYF	TGTGCCAGCAGTTACTCGTGGCGGGGGCGATCCTACGAGCAGTACTTC
few	15	TRBV5-6	TRBJ1-2	.	CASSPSAGAGYGYTF	TGTGCCAGCAGCCCTTCGGCGGGGGCTGGCTATGGCTACACCTTC
.	15	TRBV27	TRBJ1-2	.	CASSLSQADNYGYTF	TGTGCCAGCAGTTTATCCCAGGCCGATAACTATGGCTACACCTTC
.	16	TRBV9	TRBJ2-3	TRBD2	CASSVVGGGRRDTQYF	TGTGCCAGCAGCGTAGTGGGCGGGGGACGCCGGGATACGCAGTATTTT
.	17	TRBV7-8	TRBJ2-2	TRBD1	CASSLRPGQGITGELFF	TGTGCCAGCAGCTTACGTCCGGGACAGGGTATTACCGGGGAGCTGTTTTTT